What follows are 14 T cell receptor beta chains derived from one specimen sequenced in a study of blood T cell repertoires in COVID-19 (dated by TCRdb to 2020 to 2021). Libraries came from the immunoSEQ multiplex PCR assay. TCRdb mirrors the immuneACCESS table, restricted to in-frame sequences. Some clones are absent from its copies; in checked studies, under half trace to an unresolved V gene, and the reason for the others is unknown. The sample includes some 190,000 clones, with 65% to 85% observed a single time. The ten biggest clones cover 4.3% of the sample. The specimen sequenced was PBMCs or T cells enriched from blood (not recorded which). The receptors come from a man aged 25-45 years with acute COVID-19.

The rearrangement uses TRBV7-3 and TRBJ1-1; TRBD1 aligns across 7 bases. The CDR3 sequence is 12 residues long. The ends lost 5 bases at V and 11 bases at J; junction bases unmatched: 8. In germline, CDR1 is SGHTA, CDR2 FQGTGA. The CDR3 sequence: CASSGETGDAFF. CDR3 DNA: TGTGCCAGCAGCGGGGAAACAGGGGACGCTTTCTTT.

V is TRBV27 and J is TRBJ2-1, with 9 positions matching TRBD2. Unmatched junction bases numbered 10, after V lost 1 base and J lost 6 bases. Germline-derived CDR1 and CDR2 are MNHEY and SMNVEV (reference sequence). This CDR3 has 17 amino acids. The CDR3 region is CASSLYSGGPPGNEQFF. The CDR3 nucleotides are TGTGCCAGCAGTTTATATAGCGGGGGCCCACCTGGCAATGAGCAGTTCTTC.

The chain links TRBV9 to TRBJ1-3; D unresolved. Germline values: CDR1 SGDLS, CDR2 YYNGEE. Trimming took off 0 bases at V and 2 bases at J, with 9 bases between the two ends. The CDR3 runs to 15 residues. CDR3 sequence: CASSVEAVAGNTIYF. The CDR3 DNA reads TGTGCCAGCAGCGTAGAGGCGGTCGCTGGAAACACCATATATTTT.

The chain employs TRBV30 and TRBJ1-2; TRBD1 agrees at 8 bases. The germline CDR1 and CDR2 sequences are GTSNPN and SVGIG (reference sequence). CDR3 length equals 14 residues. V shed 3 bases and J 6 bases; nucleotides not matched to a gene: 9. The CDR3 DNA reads TGTGCCTGGAGATCGACAGGGGTTTTCGATGGCTACACCTTC. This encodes CAWRSTGVFDGYTF.

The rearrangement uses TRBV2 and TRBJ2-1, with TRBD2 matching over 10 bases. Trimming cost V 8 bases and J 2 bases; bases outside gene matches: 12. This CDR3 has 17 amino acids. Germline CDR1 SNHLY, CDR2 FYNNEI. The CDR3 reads CASSPASGGITYNEQFF. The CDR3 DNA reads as TGTGCCAGCTCACCGGCTAGCGGGGGAATCACCTACAATGAGCAGTTCTTC.

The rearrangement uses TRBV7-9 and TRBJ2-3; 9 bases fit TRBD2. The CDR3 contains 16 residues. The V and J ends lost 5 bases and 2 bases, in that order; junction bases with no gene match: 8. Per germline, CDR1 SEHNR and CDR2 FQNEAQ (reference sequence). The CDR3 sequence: CASSRTLAGLTDTQYF. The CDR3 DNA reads TGTGCCAGCAGCCGCACTCTAGCGGGGCTCACAGATACGCAGTATTTT.

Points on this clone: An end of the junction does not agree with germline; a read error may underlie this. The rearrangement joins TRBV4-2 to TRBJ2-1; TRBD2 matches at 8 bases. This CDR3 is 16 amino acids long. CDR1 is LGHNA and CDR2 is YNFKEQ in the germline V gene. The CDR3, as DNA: TGTGCCAGCAGCCAAGAGCAAGCGGGGGCGTACAGTGAGCAGTTCTTC. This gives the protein CASSQEQAGAYSEQFF.

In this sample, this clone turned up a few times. The CDR3 loop reads CASSTSTSGYQETQYF. CDR3 bases: TGTGCCAGCAGCACTAGCACTAGCGGTTACCAAGAGACCCAGTACTTC. V usage is TRBV28 and J usage is TRBJ2-5; 8 bases map to TRBD2. J lost 0 bases, V lost 6 bases, and 9 bases had no gene match. Germline assignment: CDR1 MDHEN and CDR2 SYDVKM. The CDR3 has 16 amino acids.

In nucleotides, the CDR3 is TGTGCCAGCATGACAGGGGTTTATAATTCACCCCTCCACTTT. This gives the protein CASMTGVYNSPLHF. The J gene is TRBJ1-6, the V gene TRBV27; 8 nucleotides agree with TRBD1. Trimming cost V 7 bases and J 4 bases; bases outside gene matches: 3. The CDR3 is made up of 14 amino acids. Germline V CDR1 and CDR2: MNHEY, SMNVEV (reference sequence).

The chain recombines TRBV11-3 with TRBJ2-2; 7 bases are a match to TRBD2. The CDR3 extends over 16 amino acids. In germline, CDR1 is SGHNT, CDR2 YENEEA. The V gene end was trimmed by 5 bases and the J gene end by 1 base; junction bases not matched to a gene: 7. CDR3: CASSPHGGLNTGELFF. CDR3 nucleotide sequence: TGTGCCAGCAGCCCCCACGGGGGGTTGAACACCGGGGAGCTGTTTTTT.

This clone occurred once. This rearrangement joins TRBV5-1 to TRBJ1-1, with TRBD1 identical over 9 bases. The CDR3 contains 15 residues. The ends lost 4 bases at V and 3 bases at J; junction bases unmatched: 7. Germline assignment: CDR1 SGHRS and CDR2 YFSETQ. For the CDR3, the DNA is TGCGCCAGCAGCCCAACAGGGGGCTTGGACACTGAAGCTTTCTTT. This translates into CASSPTGGLDTEAFF.

For the CDR3, the DNA is TGTGCCAGCAGCATTTGTCCCGCCTGGAGGCCCCAGCATTTT. Translating it yields CASSICPAWRPQHF. V and J are TRBV21-1 and TRBJ1-5. TRBV21-1 is a pseudogene. CDR3 length: 14 amino acids.

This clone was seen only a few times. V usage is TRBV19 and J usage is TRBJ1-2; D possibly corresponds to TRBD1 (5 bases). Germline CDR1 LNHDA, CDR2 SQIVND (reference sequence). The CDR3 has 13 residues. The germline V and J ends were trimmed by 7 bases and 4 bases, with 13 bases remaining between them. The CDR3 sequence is CASIGGDSYGYTF. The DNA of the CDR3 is TGTGCCAGTATCGGGGGGGACTCCTATGGCTACACCTTC.

CDR3 residues: CASSNYDRIDSPLHF. Here the CDR3 DNA reads TGTGCCAGCAGCAATTACGACAGGATCGATTCACCCCTCCACTTT. The J gene is TRBJ1-6, the V gene TRBV5-6, with D possibly being TRBD1 (6 bases). The CDR3 is 15 residues long. The V and J ends lost 4 bases and 8 bases respectively, with 16 bases between them. Germline V gene lookup returns CDR1 SGHDT and CDR2 YYEEEE. The complete variable domain, with remaining parts taken from reference TRBV5-6 and TRBJ1-6, reads DAGVTQSPTHLIKTRGQQVTLRCSPKSGHDTVSWYQQALGQGPQFIFQYYEEEERQRGNFPDRFSGHQFPNYSSELNVNALLLGDSALYLCASSNYDRIDSPLHFGNGTRLTVT.